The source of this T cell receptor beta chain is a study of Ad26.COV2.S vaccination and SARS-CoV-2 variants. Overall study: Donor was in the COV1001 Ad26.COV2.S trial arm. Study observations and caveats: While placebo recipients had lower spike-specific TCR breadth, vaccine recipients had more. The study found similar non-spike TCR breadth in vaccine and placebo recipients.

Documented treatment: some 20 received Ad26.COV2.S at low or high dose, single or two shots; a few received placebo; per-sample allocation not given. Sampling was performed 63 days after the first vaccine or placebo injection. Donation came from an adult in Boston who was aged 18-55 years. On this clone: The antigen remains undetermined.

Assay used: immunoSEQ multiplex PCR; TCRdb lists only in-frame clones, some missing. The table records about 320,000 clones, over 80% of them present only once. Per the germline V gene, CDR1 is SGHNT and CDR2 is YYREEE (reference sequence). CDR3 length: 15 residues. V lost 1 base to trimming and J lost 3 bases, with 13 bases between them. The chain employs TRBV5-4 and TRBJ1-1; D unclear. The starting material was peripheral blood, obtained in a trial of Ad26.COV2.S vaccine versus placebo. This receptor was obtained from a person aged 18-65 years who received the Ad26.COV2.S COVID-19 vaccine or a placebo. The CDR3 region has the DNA TGTGCCAGCAGCTTGTCGGGAGACCTGTACACTGAAGCTTTCTTT. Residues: CASSLSGDLYTEAFF.